This note documents a single T cell receptor beta chain sequence. The antigen is unknown. This sample was included in a study of blood T cells in healthy people across ages. General study points: Age advanced and TCR beta diversity per million T cells fell, roughly linearly. In the absence of known donor CMV status, changes in expanded clonotypes were possibly confounded.

Total RNA, at least 5 micrograms per sample, was extracted from PBMCs. Together with a sample-barcoded 5' primer, a J-beta primer mix was included in a second PCR lasting about 7 to 11 cycles. Carrying 12 random nucleotides, a template-switch adaptor labeled each individual cDNA molecule. TCRdb analysed the 5' RACE reads with MiXCR anew, one entry per CDR3 protein. The sample holds around 2 million distinct CDR3 sequences, approximately 39% seen once. Germline CDR1 is MNHEY and CDR2 is SMNVEV (reference sequence). V was clipped by 8 bases and J by 3 bases; unmatched bases: 9. CDR3 length: 14 amino acids.

This receptor was identified in a human donor in good health. This rearrangement joins TRBV27 to TRBJ2-7, with 8 bases aligning to TRBD1. The sample comprised blood. CDR3 region: CASWPAGGSYEQYF. Here the CDR3 DNA reads TGTGCCAGCTGGCCGGCAGGGGGCAGCTACGAGCAGTACTTC.